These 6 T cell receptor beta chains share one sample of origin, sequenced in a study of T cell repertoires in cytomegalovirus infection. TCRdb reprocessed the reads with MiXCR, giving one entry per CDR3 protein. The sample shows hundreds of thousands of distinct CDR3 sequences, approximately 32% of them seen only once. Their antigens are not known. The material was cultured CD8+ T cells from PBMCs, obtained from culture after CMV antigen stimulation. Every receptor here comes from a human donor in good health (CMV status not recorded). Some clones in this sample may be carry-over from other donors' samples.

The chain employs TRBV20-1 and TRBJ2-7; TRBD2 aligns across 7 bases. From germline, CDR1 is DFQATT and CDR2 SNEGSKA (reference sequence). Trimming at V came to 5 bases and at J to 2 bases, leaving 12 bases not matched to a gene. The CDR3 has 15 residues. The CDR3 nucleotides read TGCAGTGCTCTTTCTAGAGCGGGACTTACCTACGAGCAGTACTTC. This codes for CSALSRAGLTYEQYF.

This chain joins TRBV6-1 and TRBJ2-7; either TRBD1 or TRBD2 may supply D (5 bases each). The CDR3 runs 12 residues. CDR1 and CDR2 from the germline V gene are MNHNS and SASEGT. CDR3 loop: CANSGGIAEQYV. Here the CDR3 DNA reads TGTGCCAACAGTGGGGGAATCGCCGAGCAGTACGTC.

This CDR3 is CASSQVGGWSYNEQFF. As DNA, the CDR3 is TGTGCCAGCAGCCAAGTTGGAGGGTGGTCCTACAATGAGCAGTTCTTC. The chain combines TRBV14 with TRBJ2-1; weak D call: TRBD2 (6 bases). CDR3 length equals 16 residues. CDR1 and CDR2 from the germline V gene are SGHDN and FVKESK. Between the trimmed V and J ends, which lost 1 base and 1 base, there was a span of 11 bases.

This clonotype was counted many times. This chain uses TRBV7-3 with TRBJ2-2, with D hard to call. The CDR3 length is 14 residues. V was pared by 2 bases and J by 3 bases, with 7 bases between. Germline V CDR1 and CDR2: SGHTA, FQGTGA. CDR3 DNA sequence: TGTGCCAGCAGCTTAGATAGCTACACCGGGGAGCTGTTTTTT. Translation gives CASSLDSYTGELFF.

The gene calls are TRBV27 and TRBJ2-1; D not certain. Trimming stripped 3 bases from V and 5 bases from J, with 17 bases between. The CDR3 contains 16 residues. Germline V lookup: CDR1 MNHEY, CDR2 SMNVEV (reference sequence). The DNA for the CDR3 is TGTGCCAGCAGTTTGCCCCCGGCAGGATCGAACAATGAGCAGTTCTTC. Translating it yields CASSLPPAGSNNEQFF.

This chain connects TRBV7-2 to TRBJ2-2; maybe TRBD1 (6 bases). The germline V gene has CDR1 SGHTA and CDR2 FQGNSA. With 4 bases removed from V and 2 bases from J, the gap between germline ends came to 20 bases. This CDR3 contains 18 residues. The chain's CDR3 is CASSSLSSGHLNTGELFF. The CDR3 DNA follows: TGTGCCAGCAGCTCGCTGTCCTCGGGACACCTTAACACCGGGGAGCTGTTTTTT. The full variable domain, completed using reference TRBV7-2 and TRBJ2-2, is GAGVSQSPSNKVTEKGKDVELRCDPISGHTALYWYRQSLGQGLEFLIYFQGNSAPDKSGLPSDRFSAERTGGSVSTLTIQRTQQEDSAVYLCASSSLSSGHLNTGELFFGEGSRLTVL.